Listed here are 7 T cell receptor beta chains from one sample, sequenced in a study of T-cell memory formation after mild COVID-19. TCRdb reprocessed the 5' RACE reads with MiXCR, giving one entry per CDR3 protein. The sample includes about 560,000 distinct CDR3 sequences, approximately 21% of them seen just once. The sample taken for sequencing was PBMCs or a T cell subset sorted from them (not recorded which). These TCRs come from an adult woman who had mild COVID-19 (a few samples of this study predate the infection). Cell type and time point are not known.

The rearrangement joins TRBV12-3 or TRBV12-4 to TRBJ2-5, with D possibly TRBD2 on 6 matching bases. V was cut by 1 base and J by 4 bases, with 13 bases left in between. CDR3 length: 15 residues. CDR3 sequence: CASSLEEAGTETQYF. DNA for the CDR3: TGTGCCAGCAGTTTAGAGGAGGCGGGGACAGAGACCCAGTACTTC.

This clonotype was seen a handful of times. The chain is built from TRBV28 and TRBJ2-7; 12 positions agree with TRBD2. Trimming removed 7 bases from V and 3 bases from J; junction bases left unmatched: 4. CDR1 MDHEN and CDR2 SYDVKM come from the germline V gene. This CDR3 has 14 residues. The CDR3 reads CASKLAGGIYEQYF. CDR3 sequence (DNA): TGTGCCAGCAAACTAGCGGGAGGTATCTACGAGCAGTACTTC.

V gene TRBV24-1 combines with J gene TRBJ1-2; D remains unclear. The CDR3 extends over 14 amino acids. In germline, CDR1 is KGHDR, CDR2 SFDVKD. Trimming left V 6 bases short and J 0 bases short, with 10 bases between. The CDR3 bases are TGTGCCACCAGTCGCGACGGGACTAACTATGGCTACACCTTC. Translated, it gives CATSRDGTNYGYTF.

This clonotype was counted a few times. V usage is TRBV10-2 and J usage is TRBJ1-1, with TRBD1 matching over 8 bases. Trimming at V came to 8 bases and at J to 7 bases, leaving 15 bases not matched to a gene. Germline assignment: CDR1 WSHSY and CDR2 SAAADI. The CDR3 loop spans 15 amino acids. The CDR3 coding sequence is TGCGCCAGCCGGAGAGAAGGGACAGGTCAAAGTGAAGCTTTCTTT. This encodes CASRREGTGQSEAFF.

The chain has TRBV4-2 and TRBJ2-3, with 14 bases identical to TRBD2. Trimming cost V 0 bases and J 3 bases; bases outside gene matches: 8. The CDR3 runs 19 residues. CDR1 is LGHNA, CDR2 YNFKEQ, per germline. The CDR3: CASSQDVPGTSGRTDTQYF. The DNA for the CDR3 is TGTGCCAGCAGCCAAGATGTTCCCGGGACTAGCGGGAGAACAGATACGCAGTATTTT.

A few counts support this clonotype. The rearrangement uses TRBV12-3 or TRBV12-4 and TRBJ1-1; D call uncertain. The CDR3 is 14 amino acids. Trimming stripped 0 bases from V and 5 bases from J, with 10 bases between. The CDR3: CASSLAGSATEAFF. CDR3 nucleotides: TGTGCCAGCAGTTTAGCGGGGTCGGCGACTGAAGCTTTCTTT.

The chain joins TRBV24-1 to TRBJ2-3; TRBD1 matches 8 bases. The CDR3 length is 16 residues. V lost 3 bases and J lost 2; bases outside the gene matches: 6. Germline lookup yields CDR1 KGHDR and CDR2 SFDVKD. The CDR3, as DNA: TGTGCCACCAGTGATGTGCGGACAGGGATCACAGATACGCAGTATTTT. Its protein product is CATSDVRTGITDTQYF.